This TCR beta chain emerged from a study of T cells in Graves' hyperthyroidism and ophthalmopathy. In the study overall: Peripheral blood was collected at initial diagnosis, before any treatment.

RNA transcripts yielded amplified TCR beta CDR3 regions. An initial round of RT-PCR targeting the TCR CDR3 relied on the HTBI primer set. TCRdb reanalysed the multiplex PCR reads using MiXCR and keeps one entry per CDR3 protein. The repertoire holds hundreds of thousands of distinct CDR3 sequences, with 12% to 15% as singletons. Per the germline V gene, CDR1 is SGHTA and CDR2 is FQGTGA. There are 16 residues in the CDR3. Trimming cost V 5 bases and J 0 bases, with 15 bases left between them. Those patients with uncontrolled infection, other autoimmune disease, pregnancy or lactation were excluded. This clonotype was counted between two and nine times.

The chain joins TRBV7-3 to TRBJ2-3; unclear D gene. The receptor comes from a woman between 18 and 30 years old with Graves' hyperthyroidism. Sequencing was performed on blood. In DNA form, the CDR3 reads TGTGCCAGCAGCCCGGTAGGGCTAACTAGCACAGATACGCAGTATTTT. Translation gives CASSPVGLTSTDTQYF. The full variable domain, its missing parts supplied by reference TRBV7-3 and TRBJ2-3, is GAGVSQTPSNKVTEKGKYVELRCDPISGHTALYWYRQSLGQGPEFLIYFQGTGAADDSGLPNDRFFAVRPEGSVSTLKIQRTERGDSAVYLCASSPVGLTSTDTQYFGPGTRLTVL.